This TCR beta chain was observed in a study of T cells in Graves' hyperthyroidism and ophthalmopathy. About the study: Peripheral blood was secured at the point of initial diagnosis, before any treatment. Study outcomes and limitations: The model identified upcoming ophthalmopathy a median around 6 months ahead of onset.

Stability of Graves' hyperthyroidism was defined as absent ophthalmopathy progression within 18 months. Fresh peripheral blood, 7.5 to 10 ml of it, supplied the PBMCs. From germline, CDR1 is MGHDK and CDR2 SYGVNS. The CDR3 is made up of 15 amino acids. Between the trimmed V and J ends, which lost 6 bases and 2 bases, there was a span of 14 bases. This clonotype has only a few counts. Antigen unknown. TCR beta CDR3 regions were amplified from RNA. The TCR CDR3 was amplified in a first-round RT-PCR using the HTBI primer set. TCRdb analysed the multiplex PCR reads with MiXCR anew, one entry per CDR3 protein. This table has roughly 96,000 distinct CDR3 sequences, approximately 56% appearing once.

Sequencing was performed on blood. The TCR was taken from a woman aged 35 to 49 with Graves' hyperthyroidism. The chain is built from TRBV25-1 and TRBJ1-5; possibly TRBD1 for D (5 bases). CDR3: CASSHARGGNQPQHF. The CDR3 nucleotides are TGTGCCAGCAGCCACGCGCGGGGGGGCAATCAGCCCCAGCATTTT.